Reported below is one T cell receptor beta chain. The antigen is undetermined. The sort gate was single viable CD3+CD4+CD8-CD45RO+ cells for memory CD4+ T cells. CD4+ T cells were isolated by positive magnetic selection. CDR1 is SGHRS, CDR2 YFSETQ, per germline. The length of the CDR3 is 14 residues. The V end was cut by 4 bases, the J end by 4 bases, with 14 bases between. This specimen belongs to a study of memory CD4+ T cells and cytomegalovirus serostatus. Turning to the study itself: Donors were healthy Belgian adults, 10 or so CMV seropositive and about 24 seronegative.

Study-level results: About two fifths of the roughly 150 known CMV-associated TCRbeta sequences appeared in CD4+ memory. Repertoires predicted CMV serostatus with median bootstrapped AUC of around 0.96.

Method: immunoSEQ multiplex PCR; TCRdb's copy keeps in-frame clones and lacks some. The sample contains tens of thousands of clones, 60% to 80% of which appear only once. The clonotype was recovered from an adult in good health and CMV-seropositive. V usage is TRBV5-1 and J usage is TRBJ1-2, with D possibly TRBD1 on 6 matching bases. The sample comprised memory CD4+ T cells from blood. CDR3 DNA sequence: TGCGCCAGCAGCCCGGAGGGGGAGAGCTATGGCTACACCTTC. Translating it yields CASSPEGESYGYTF. Filled out from reference TRBV5-1 and TRBJ1-2, the complete variable domain reads KAGVTQTPRYLIKTRGQQVTLSCSPISGHRSVSWYQQTPGQGLQFLFEYFSETQRNKGNFPGRFSGRQFSNSRSEMNVSTLELGDSALYLCASSPEGESYGYTFGSGTRLTVV.